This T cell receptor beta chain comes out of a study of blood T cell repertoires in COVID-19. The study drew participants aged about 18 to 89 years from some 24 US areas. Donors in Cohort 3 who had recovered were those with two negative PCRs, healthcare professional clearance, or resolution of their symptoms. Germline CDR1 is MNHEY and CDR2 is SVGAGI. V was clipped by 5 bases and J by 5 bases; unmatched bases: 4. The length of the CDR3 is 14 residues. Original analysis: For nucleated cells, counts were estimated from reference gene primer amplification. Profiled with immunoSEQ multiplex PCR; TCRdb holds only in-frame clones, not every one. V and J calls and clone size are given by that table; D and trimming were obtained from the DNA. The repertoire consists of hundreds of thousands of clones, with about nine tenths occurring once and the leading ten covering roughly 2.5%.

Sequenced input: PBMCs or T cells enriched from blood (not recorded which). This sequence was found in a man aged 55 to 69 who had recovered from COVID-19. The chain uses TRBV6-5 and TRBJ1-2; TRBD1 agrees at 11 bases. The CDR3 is CASSIGQGAYGYTF. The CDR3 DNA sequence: TGTGCCAGCAGTATAGGACAGGGGGCGTATGGCTACACCTTC.